Given below is one T cell receptor beta chain in context. Antigen specificity is unknown. While unrecorded immune exposures were likely, the donors were nominally healthy when sampled. PCR amplification relied on 60 Vbeta primers (plus 13 Jbeta primers). The assay was immunoSEQ multiplex PCR, and TCRdb's table has in-frame clones only and misses some. The sample lists approximately 130,000 clones, 70% to 75% occurring once. This record belongs to a study of cytomegalovirus exposure and HLA in healthy donors. Regarding the study as a whole: TCR beta V- and J-gene trimming was later associated with a missense DCLRE1C variant. TCR beta sequences reportedly predicted the HLA-A and HLA-B alleles of most subjects accurately. Evidence from a later analysis indicated that most CMV-associated TCR beta chains looked HLA-restricted.

This TCR was recovered from a man between 25 and 39 years old in good health and CMV-seronegative. The sequenced material came from PBMCs.

The CDR3 is CASSIDRVVSYEQYF. In nucleotides, the CDR3 is TGTGCCAGCAGCATAGACAGGGTAGTGTCCTACGAGCAGTACTTC. J is TRBJ2-7 and V is TRBV7-8; TRBD1 agrees at 7 bases. The length of the CDR3 is 15 residues. Trimming cost V 5 bases and J 1 base; bases outside gene matches: 8. Germline V gives CDR1 SGHVS, CDR2 FQNEAQ.